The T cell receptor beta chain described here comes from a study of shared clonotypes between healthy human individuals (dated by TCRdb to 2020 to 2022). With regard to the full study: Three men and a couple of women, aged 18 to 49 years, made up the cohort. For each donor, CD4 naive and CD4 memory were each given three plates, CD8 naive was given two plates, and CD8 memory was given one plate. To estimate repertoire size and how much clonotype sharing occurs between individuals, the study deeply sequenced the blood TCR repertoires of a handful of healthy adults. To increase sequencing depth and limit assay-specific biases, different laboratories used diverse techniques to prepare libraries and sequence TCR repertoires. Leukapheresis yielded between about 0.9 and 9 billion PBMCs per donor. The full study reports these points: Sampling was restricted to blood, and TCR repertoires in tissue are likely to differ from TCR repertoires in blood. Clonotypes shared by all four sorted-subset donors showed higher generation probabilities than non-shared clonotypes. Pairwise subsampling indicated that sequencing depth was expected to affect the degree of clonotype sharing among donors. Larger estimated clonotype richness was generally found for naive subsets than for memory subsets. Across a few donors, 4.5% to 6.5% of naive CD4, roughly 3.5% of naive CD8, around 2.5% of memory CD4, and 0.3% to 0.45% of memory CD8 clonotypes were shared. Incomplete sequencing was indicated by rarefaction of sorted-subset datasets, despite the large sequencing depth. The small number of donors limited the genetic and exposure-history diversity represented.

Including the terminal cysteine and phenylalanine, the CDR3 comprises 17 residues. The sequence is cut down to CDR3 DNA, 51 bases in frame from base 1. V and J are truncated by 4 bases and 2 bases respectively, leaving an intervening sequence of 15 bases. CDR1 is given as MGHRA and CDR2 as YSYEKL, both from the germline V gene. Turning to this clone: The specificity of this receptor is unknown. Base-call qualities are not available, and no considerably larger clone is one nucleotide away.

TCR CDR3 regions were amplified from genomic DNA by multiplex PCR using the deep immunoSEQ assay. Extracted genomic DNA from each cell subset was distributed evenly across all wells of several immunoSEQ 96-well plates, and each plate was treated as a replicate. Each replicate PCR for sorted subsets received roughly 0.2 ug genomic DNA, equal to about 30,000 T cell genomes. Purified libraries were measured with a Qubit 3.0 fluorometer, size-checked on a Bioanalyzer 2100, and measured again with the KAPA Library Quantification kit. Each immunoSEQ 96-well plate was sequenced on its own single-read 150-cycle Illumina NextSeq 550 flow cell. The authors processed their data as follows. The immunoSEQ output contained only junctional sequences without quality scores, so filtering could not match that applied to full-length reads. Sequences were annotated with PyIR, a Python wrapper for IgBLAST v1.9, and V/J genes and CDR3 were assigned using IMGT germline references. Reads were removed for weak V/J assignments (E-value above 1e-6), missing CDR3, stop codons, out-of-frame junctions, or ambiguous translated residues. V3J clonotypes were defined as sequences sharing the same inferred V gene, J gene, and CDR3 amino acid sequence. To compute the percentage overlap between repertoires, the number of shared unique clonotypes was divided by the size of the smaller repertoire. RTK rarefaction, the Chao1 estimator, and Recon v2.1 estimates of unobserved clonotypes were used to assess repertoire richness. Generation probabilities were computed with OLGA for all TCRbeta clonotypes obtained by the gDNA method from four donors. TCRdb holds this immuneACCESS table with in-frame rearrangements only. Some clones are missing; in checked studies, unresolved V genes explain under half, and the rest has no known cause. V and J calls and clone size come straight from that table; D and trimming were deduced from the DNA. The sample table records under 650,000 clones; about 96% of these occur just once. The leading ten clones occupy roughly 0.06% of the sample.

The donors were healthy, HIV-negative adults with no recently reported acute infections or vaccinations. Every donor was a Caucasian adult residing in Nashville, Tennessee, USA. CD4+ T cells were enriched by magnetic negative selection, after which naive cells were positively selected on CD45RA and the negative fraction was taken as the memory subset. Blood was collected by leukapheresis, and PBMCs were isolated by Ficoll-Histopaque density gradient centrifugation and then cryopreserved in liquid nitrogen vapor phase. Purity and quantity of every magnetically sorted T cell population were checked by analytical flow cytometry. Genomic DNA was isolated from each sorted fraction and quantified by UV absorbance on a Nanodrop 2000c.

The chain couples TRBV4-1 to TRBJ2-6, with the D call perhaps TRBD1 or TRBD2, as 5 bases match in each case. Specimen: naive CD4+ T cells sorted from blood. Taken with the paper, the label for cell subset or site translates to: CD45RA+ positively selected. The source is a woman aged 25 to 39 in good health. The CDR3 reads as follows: CASSLRGRDAGANVLTF. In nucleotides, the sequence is TGCGCCAGCAGCCTTCGAGGTAGGGACGCTGGGGCCAACGTCCTGACTTTC.